The rows below give T cell receptor beta chains drawn from one sample of a study of blood T cell repertoires in COVID-19. Method: immunoSEQ multiplex PCR; TCRdb's copy keeps in-frame clones and lacks some. The sample lists roughly 68,000 clones, 82% occurring once. Specimen: peripheral blood. The source of these receptors is a man older than 75 with active COVID-19. CDR3s include the opening cysteine and the closing phenylalanine or tryptophan. The D gene is left open where the match is weak. Only some rows state a clone size, as once, few, many or a class for expanded clones.

v_gene	len	j_gene	abundance	d_gene	CDR3nt	CDR3aa
TRBV6-5	13	TRBJ1-2	once	.	TGTGCCAGCAGCGACGGGGGAACAAGGGGCTACACCTTC	CASSDGGTRGYTF
TRBV7-8	18	TRBJ2-6	.	.	TGTGCCAGCAGCTTACTGGAGGGGTTCAGCTCTGGGGCCAACGTCCTGACTTTC	CASSLLEGFSSGANVLTF
TRBV14	16	TRBJ2-1	.	TRBD1	TGTGCCAGCAGCCCCGCGGTAGGGACAGGGTTGAATGAGCAGTTCTTC	CASSPAVGTGLNEQFF
TRBV20-1	17	TRBJ2-1	.	TRBD2	TGCAGTGCTAGTGCGACTAGCGCTGAGAGTTACTACAATGAGCAGTTCTTC	CSASATSAESYYNEQFF
TRBV6-4	12	TRBJ1-5	.	.	TGTGCCAGCCTCAGAGGGATTGGTCCCCAGCATTTT	CASLRGIGPQHF
TRBV9	15	TRBJ1-4	.	TRBD1	TGTGCCAGCAGCGCAGGGGGGACGACTAATGAAAAACTGTTTTTT	CASSAGGTTNEKLFF
TRBV18	16	TRBJ1-3	.	TRBD1	TGTGCCAGCTCACCGCGACAGGGGGACGTTGGAAACACCATATATTTT	CASSPRQGDVGNTIYF
TRBV6-5	14	TRBJ2-1	.	TRBD2	TGTGCCAGCAGACTAGCGGGGGGGTACAATGAGCAGTTCTTC	CASRLAGGYNEQFF
TRBV3-1/TRBV3-2	14	TRBJ1-1	.	TRBD1	TGTGCCAGCAGCACGGGACAGGGGGACACTGAAGCTTTCTTT	CASSTGQGDTEAFF
TRBV6-5	16	TRBJ2-7	.	TRBD1	TGTGCCAGCAGTTACTCGATATGGGACAGAGCCTACGAGCAGTACTTC	CASSYSIWDRAYEQYF
TRBV5-4	15	TRBJ2-2	.	.	TGTGCCAGCAGCAGCAGACAGGGAGGCACCGGGGAGCTGTTTTTT	CASSSRQGGTGELFF
TRBV29-1	15	TRBJ1-2	few	.	TGCAGCGTTGGAGGTTTCGGGGGGCAGATCTATGGCTACACCTTC	CSVGGFGGQIYGYTF
TRBV5-5	15	TRBJ1-4	.	.	TGTGCCAGCAGCTTGGAGGGACTTTACAGGGAAAAACTGTTTTTT	CASSLEGLYREKLFF
TRBV4-1	18	TRBJ1-1	.	TRBD1	TGCGCCAGCAGCCGGCTGGGGACAGGGAAGAGGGGTAACACTGAAGCTTTCTTT	CASSRLGTGKRGNTEAFF
TRBV18	13	TRBJ2-1	.	TRBD1	TGTGCCAGCTCACCCGGACAGGGCCATGAGCAGTTCTTC	CASSPGQGHEQFF
TRBV5-1	14	TRBJ2-1	.	TRBD1	TGCGCCAGCAGCCTTCGGACAGGGGGGAATGAGCAGTTCTTC	CASSLRTGGNEQFF
TRBV4-3	14	TRBJ2-7	.	TRBD1	TGCGCCAGCAGCCAGTCGGGACAGACCTACGAGCAGTACTTC	CASSQSGQTYEQYF
TRBV7-6	19	TRBJ2-3	.	TRBD2	TGTGCCAGCAGCATAAGACCTCTAGCGGGGGCAACCAGCACAGATACGCAGTATTTT	CASSIRPLAGATSTDTQYF
TRBV7-8	14	TRBJ2-7	.	.	TGTGCCAGCAGCCCAACGGGACAAGTGGACGAGCAGTACTTC	CASSPTGQVDEQYF
TRBV7-8	11	TRBJ2-1	.	.	TGTGCCAGCAGCTTCGATAGTGAGCAGTTCTTC	CASSFDSEQFF
TRBV19	14	TRBJ2-1	.	TRBD1	TGTGCCAGTAGACTGGACAGGTTGGGAAATGAGCAGTTCTTC	CASRLDRLGNEQFF
TRBV11-1	13	TRBJ1-1	.	.	TGTGCCAGCAGCTTTAATTTCGCGGGAGAAGCTTTCTTT	CASSFNFAGEAFF
TRBV9	14	TRBJ2-5	once	TRBD2	TGTGCCAGCAGCCCTAGCGGGAGTGGGGAGACCCAGTACTTC	CASSPSGSGETQYF
TRBV4-3	13	TRBJ1-1	once	.	TGCGCCAGCAGCCAAGATTTGGGGGCTAAAGCTTTCTTT	CASSQDLGAKAFF
TRBV10-3	13	TRBJ2-7	.	.	TGTGCCATCAGAGGGGACACCGGCTACGAGCAGTACTTC	CAIRGDTGYEQYF
TRBV6-6	15	TRBJ1-5	.	.	TGTGCCAGCAGTTACGGAGGGGACTCGAATCAGCCCCAGCATTTT	CASSYGGDSNQPQHF
TRBV29-1	15	TRBJ2-7	few	TRBD2	TGCAGCGTTACTCTGACGGGACTAGCGTCGTACGAGCAGTACTTC	CSVTLTGLASYEQYF
TRBV28	18	TRBJ2-3	.	TRBD2	TGTGCCAGCAGGACACGACTAGCGGGAGGGCCGGGGACAGATACGCAGTATTTT	CASRTRLAGGPGTDTQYF
TRBV5-1	15	TRBJ1-6	.	.	TGCGCCAGCAGCGTTCAGGGGTCGGGTAATTCACCCCTCCACTTT	CASSVQGSGNSPLHF
TRBV4-2	16	TRBJ2-7	.	TRBD2	TGTGCCAGCAGCCCCCTCGGACTAGCGGGAGCCTACGAGCAGTACTTC	CASSPLGLAGAYEQYF
TRBV12-5	17	TRBJ2-2	.	TRBD2	TGTGCTAGTGGTTTTCACCCTAGCGGGGGCCCTCCCGGGGAGCTGTTTTTT	CASGFHPSGGPPGELFF
TRBV19	16	TRBJ2-2	.	TRBD1	TGTGCCAGTAGTATTACGGGACAGGCGAACACCGGGGAGCTGTTTTTT	CASSITGQANTGELFF